These 29 T cell receptor beta chains share one sample of origin, sequenced in a study of T cells in Graves' hyperthyroidism and ophthalmopathy. Researchers took RNA transcripts and amplified the TCR beta CDR3 regions from them. Primed by the HTBI set, a first-round RT-PCR was run on the TCR CDR3. One entry per CDR3 protein, called by TCRdb with MiXCR from the multiplex PCR reads. The sample yields more than 350,000 distinct CDR3 sequences, around 13% seen once. The sequenced sample was blood. The receptors here all came from a woman aged 25-40 years with Graves' ophthalmopathy.

This clonotype has a handful of counts. The CDR3 reads CSAYPDPDRDYTF. As DNA, the CDR3 is TGCAGTGCCTACCCGGATCCTGACAGGGACTACACCTTC. The chain recombines TRBV20-1 with TRBJ1-2; 7 bases fit TRBD1. The V gene end was trimmed by 6 bases and the J gene end by 10 bases; junction bases not matched to a gene: 14. Germline V gene data show CDR1 as DFQATT and CDR2 as SNEGSKA (reference sequence). CDR3 size: 13 residues.

The V call is TRBV5-1, the J call TRBJ1-1, with D possibly being TRBD1 (5 bases). Germline-derived CDR1 and CDR2 are SGHRS and YFSETQ. There are 13 residues in the CDR3. Deletions cut 4 bases from V and 4 bases from J, with 11 bases between. This CDR3 is CASSLQGFTEAFF. The CDR3 DNA reads as TGCGCCAGCAGCCTTCAGGGATTCACTGAAGCTTTCTTT.

Of note for this clonotype: A read error may be the cause here, since a much bigger clone is one base away. The chain combines TRBV20-1 with TRBJ1-3; perhaps TRBD1 as D (6 bases). The CDR3 has 15 residues. Germline values: CDR1 DFQATT, CDR2 SNEGSKA (reference sequence). This chain's CDR3 is CSAIKRNRAGNNIYF. The CDR3 nucleotides read TGCAGTGCTATAAAGAGAAACAGGGCTGGAAACAACATATATTTT.

This clonotype was seen at least ten times. The chain is built from TRBV7-9 and TRBJ2-5, with 11 bases that match TRBD1. Germline loops: CDR1 SEHNR, CDR2 FQNEAQ (reference sequence). V was pared by 2 bases and J by 1 base, with 12 bases of the junction left unmatched. The CDR3 contains 19 residues. CDR3 residues: CASSLPGQGDYRSQETQYF. The CDR3 DNA is TGTGCCAGCAGCTTACCGGGACAGGGGGATTATAGGTCCCAAGAGACCCAGTACTTC.

The sample holds many counts of this clonotype. The rearrangement links TRBV20-1 to TRBJ1-1; D is possibly TRBD1 (6 bases). Germline V gene sequence: CDR1 DFQATT, CDR2 SNEGSKA (reference sequence). V lost 6 bases, J lost 1 base, and 12 bases lay in between. This CDR3 has 13 amino acids. CDR3 residues: CSALRGGNTEAFF. The CDR3 DNA sequence: TGCAGTGCCCTACGAGGGGGGAACACTGAAGCTTTCTTT.

This clonotype was counted many times. This rearrangement joins TRBV27 to TRBJ2-1; D may be TRBD1 (5 bases). Germline CDR1 MNHEY, CDR2 SMNVEV (reference sequence). Trimming pared 1 base from V and 5 bases from J, leaving 9 bases between. This CDR3 contains 14 residues. The CDR3 DNA sequence: TGTGCCAGCAGTTTATATCCAGGGAACAATGAGCAGTTCTTC. Amino acids: CASSLYPGNNEQFF.

This clonotype was detected many times. The chain has TRBV5-6 and TRBJ2-3; the match to TRBD1 covers 11 bases. J lost 5 bases, V lost 3 bases, and 5 bases had no gene match. Per germline, CDR1 SGHDT and CDR2 YYEEEE. The CDR3 totals 15 residues. The CDR3 protein is CASSSTGQGGDTQYF. The CDR3 DNA follows: TGTGCCAGCAGCTCGACGGGACAGGGGGGAGATACGCAGTATTTT.

The V call is TRBV2, the J call TRBJ2-5; 8 bases match TRBD1. The V gene's germline CDR1 is SNHLY and CDR2 FYNNEI. This CDR3 spans 15 amino acids. The junction had 13 bases not matched to a gene; V was cut back by 6 bases and J by 7 bases. Here the CDR3 reads CASRPGTGGSGTQYF. CDR3 coding DNA: TGTGCCAGCAGACCCGGGACAGGTGGCTCTGGGACCCAGTACTTC.

In its sample, this clonotype was seen many times. The chain uses TRBV20-1 and TRBJ2-1, with 12 nucleotides matching TRBD2. CDR3 size: 13 residues. CDR1 and CDR2 from the germline V gene are DFQATT and SNEGSKA (reference sequence). Trimming removed 0 bases from V and 15 bases from J; junction bases left unmatched: 6. CDR3 residues: CSAREASGGAAFF. The CDR3 DNA sequence: TGCAGTGCTAGAGAGGCTAGCGGGGGGGCCGCGTTCTTC.

Of note for this clonotype: It may be a read error: a sequence one base away is much more abundant. The V and J genes are TRBV3-1 and TRBJ1-6, with 7 bases fitting TRBD1. This CDR3 comprises 15 residues. Germline V gene data show CDR1 as LGHDT and CDR2 as YNNKEL (reference sequence). The V gene end was trimmed by 4 bases and the J gene end by 11 bases; junction bases not matched to a gene: 11. In DNA, the CDR3 is TGTGCCAGCAGCCCGAAGGGGGCGCCGGATCCACCCCTCCACTTT. Translated: CASSPKGAPDPPLHF.

This clonotype was picked up many times. The chain couples TRBV4-1 to TRBJ2-3, with a possible D match to TRBD2 (6 bases). The germline gives CDR1 MGHRA, CDR2 YSYEKL. V was clipped by 4 bases and J by 5 bases, with 13 bases between them. This CDR3 comprises 14 residues. The chain's CDR3 is CASSPRTGEDTQYF. CDR3 sequence (DNA): TGCGCCAGCAGCCCCCGGACGGGGGAAGATACGCAGTATTTT.

V gene TRBV10-3 combines with J gene TRBJ2-2; TRBD2 agrees at 14 bases. Germline V gene lookup returns CDR1 ENHRY and CDR2 SYGVKD. The CDR3 extends over 18 amino acids. Unmatched junction bases numbered 7, after V lost 7 bases and J lost 0 bases. For the CDR3, the DNA is TGTGCCATCAATCCGGGACTAGCGGGGGTAGCGAACACCGGGGAGCTGTTTTTT. It yields the protein CAINPGLAGVANTGELFF.

This clonotype was found many times. This rearrangement joins TRBV18 to TRBJ1-2; D ambiguous. Trimming cost V 3 bases and J 2 bases, with 13 bases left between them. This CDR3 has 15 amino acids. CDR1 is KGHSH and CDR2 is LQKENI in the germline V gene. The CDR3 loop is CASSPLPQTNYGYTF. Here the CDR3 DNA reads TGTGCCAGCTCACCTCTTCCCCAGACGAACTATGGCTACACCTTC. Looking up the rest from reference TRBV18 and TRBJ1-2 gives the full variable domain: NAGVMQNPRHLVRRRGQEARLRCSPMKGHSHVYWYRQLPEEGLKFMVYLQKENIIDESGMPKERFSAEFPKEGPSILRIQQVVRGDSAAYFCASSPLPQTNYGYTFGSGTRLTVV.

The genes are TRBV19 and TRBJ1-1; no definite D call. With 3 bases removed from V and 5 bases from J, the gap between germline ends came to 10 bases. Germline assignment: CDR1 LNHDA and CDR2 SQIVND (reference sequence). This CDR3 comprises 13 residues. The CDR3 DNA reads as TGTGCCAGTAGTATGACAAGCCTAACTGAAGCTTTCTTT. Translated, it gives CASSMTSLTEAFF.

This clonotype was seen repeatedly, ten times or more. The rearrangement joins TRBV24-1 to TRBJ1-2; TRBD1 might be the D (6 bases). The CDR3 is made up of 14 amino acids. V was trimmed by 4 bases and J by 7 bases, leaving 15 bases between them. Germline V gene data show CDR1 as KGHDR and CDR2 as SFDVKD. DNA of the CDR3: TGTGCCACCAGTGAGCAAACACAGGGACGTGGCTACACCTTC. It yields the protein CATSEQTQGRGYTF.

This sequence joins TRBV15 and TRBJ2-7; a possible D gene is TRBD1 (5 bases). The CDR3 runs to 14 residues. Germline CDR1 and CDR2: LNHNV and YYDKDF (reference sequence). V lost 8 bases, J lost 0 bases, and 14 bases lay in between. Here the CDR3 reads CATSHYRSSYEQYF. CDR3 bases: TGTGCCACCTCGCACTACAGGTCCTCCTACGAGCAGTACTTC.

The table lists this clonotype with many counts. The gene calls are TRBV9 and TRBJ2-5, with 9 bases fitting TRBD2. V dropped 0 bases and J dropped 3; count of bases not matched to a gene: 9. Germline loops: CDR1 SGDLS, CDR2 YYNGEE. The CDR3 runs 17 residues. DNA for the CDR3: TGTGCCAGCAGCGTAGGGTTTAGCGGGGGCGAAGAAGAGACCCAGTACTTC. It codes for CASSVGFSGGEEETQYF. The complete variable domain, with remaining parts taken from reference TRBV9 and TRBJ2-5, reads DSGVTQTPKHLITATGQRVTLRCSPRSGDLSVYWYQQSLDQGLQFLIQYYNGEERAKGNILERFSAQQFPDLHSELNLSSLELGDSALYFCASSVGFSGGEEETQYFGPGTRLLVL.

The J gene is TRBJ1-2, the V gene TRBV5-4; the D gene is possibly TRBD1 (5 bases). The germline V gene has CDR1 SGHNT and CDR2 YYREEE (reference sequence). Trimming stripped 0 bases from V and 1 base from J, with 13 bases between. The CDR3 contains 16 residues. CDR3 nucleotides: TGTGCCAGCAGCTTGGGCCGCAGGGAATATAACTATGGCTACACCTTC. Translation gives CASSLGRREYNYGYTF.

The J gene is TRBJ1-5, the V gene TRBV27, with a tentative D call TRBD1 (5 bases). This CDR3 spans 14 amino acids. V shed 4 bases and J shed 4 bases, with 11 bases lying between them. Germline CDR1 MNHEY, CDR2 SMNVEV (reference sequence). The CDR3 is CASSWSGPNQPQHF. As DNA, the CDR3 is TGTGCCAGCAGTTGGTCAGGGCCTAATCAGCCCCAGCATTTT.

The chain joins TRBV6-1 to TRBJ2-7, with D possibly matching TRBD1 (5 bases). The length of the CDR3 is 13 residues. Per the germline V gene, CDR1 is MNHNS and CDR2 is SASEGT. V dropped 7 bases and J dropped 2 bases, with 12 bases sitting between them. In nucleotides, the CDR3 is TGTGCCAGCATATCGCAGGGAACCTACGAGCAGTACTTC. Its translation: CASISQGTYEQYF.

V usage is TRBV27 and J usage is TRBJ1-6, with D perhaps matching TRBD1 (5 bases). The CDR3 contains 14 residues. V lost 4 bases to trimming and J lost 12 bases, with 16 bases between them. Germline V gene data show CDR1 as MNHEY and CDR2 as SMNVEV (reference sequence). Here the CDR3 DNA reads TGTGCCAGCAGTTCCATATTAGGGGAGGGACCCCTCCACTTT. It yields the protein CASSSILGEGPLHF.

This clonotype was picked up many times. This chain links TRBV20-1 with TRBJ1-2; the D is unclear. CDR1 and CDR2 from the germline V gene are DFQATT and SNEGSKA (reference sequence). The V end was cut by 5 bases, the J end by 1 base, with 17 bases between. The CDR3 loop spans 15 amino acids. CDR3 loop: CSARVQTGINYGYTF. As DNA, the CDR3 is TGCAGTGCTCGGGTCCAAACGGGGATTAACTATGGCTACACCTTC.

This clonotype has a count of ten or more. The V and J genes are TRBV11-2 and TRBJ2-7; D is possibly TRBD2 (5 bases). CDR1 is SGHAT, CDR2 FQNNGV, per germline. This CDR3 comprises 15 residues. V lost 1 base and J lost 3, with 13 bases in between. DNA for the CDR3: TGTGCCAGCAGCTTAGGGAGGTCAGGCTACTACGAGCAGTACTTC. Protein product: CASSLGRSGYYEQYF.

This clonotype has ten or more counts. The CDR3 reads CASSLRAKEGRGYGYTF. The CDR3 DNA sequence: TGTGCCAGCAGCTTAAGGGCGAAGGAAGGGCGAGGCTATGGCTACACCTTC. This chain joins TRBV11-1 and TRBJ1-2; D unclear. The germline V gene has CDR1 SGHAT and CDR2 FQDESV (reference sequence). The CDR3 covers 17 residues. Trimming pared 2 bases from V and 4 bases from J, leaving 20 bases between. The whole variable domain, filled in from reference TRBV11-1 and TRBJ1-2, reads EAEVAQSPRYKITEKSQAVAFWCDPISGHATLYWYRQILGQGPELLVQFQDESVVDDSQLPKDRFSAERLKGVDSTLKIQPAELGDSAMYLCASSLRAKEGRGYGYTFGSGTRLTVV.

This clonotype was detected once. The chain carries TRBV6-1 and TRBJ1-1, with 12 positions matching TRBD1. CDR3 length equals 15 residues. The J segment lost 5 bases and the V segment lost 3 bases, leaving 4 bases of the junction unmatched. Germline loops: CDR1 MNHNS, CDR2 SASEGT. The DNA for the CDR3 is TGTGCCAGCAGTGAGGGGACAGGGGGCTGGACTGAAGCTTTCTTT. Translation gives CASSEGTGGWTEAFF.

Ten or more counts support this clonotype. The chain uses TRBV7-9 and TRBJ2-1; TRBD1 is a possible D gene (6 bases). CDR1 is SEHNR and CDR2 is FQNEAQ in the germline V gene (reference sequence). The CDR3 is made up of 15 amino acids. The germline V and J ends were trimmed by 4 bases and 1 base, with 11 bases remaining between them. The CDR3 is CASSSPGQSYNEQFF. The CDR3 nucleotides are TGTGCCAGCAGCTCGCCGGGACAATCCTACAATGAGCAGTTCTTC.

In this sample, this clonotype turned up a few times. The chain uses TRBV2 and TRBJ2-3; 10 bases match TRBD1. This CDR3 region has 18 residues. Trimming cost V 4 bases and J 8 bases; bases outside gene matches: 18. Germline CDR1 is SNHLY and CDR2 is FYNNEI. The CDR3 DNA is TGTGCCAGCAGTGGGCCGGGGACAGGGGCCTCAATAGGGCCTACGCAGTATTTT. Its translation: CASSGPGTGASIGPTQYF. Complete variable domain (other parts from reference TRBV2 and TRBJ2-3): EPEVTQTPSHQVTQMGQEVILRCVPISNHLYFYWYRQILGQKVEFLVSFYNNEISEKSEIFDDQFSVERPDGSNFTLKIRSTKLEDSAMYFCASSGPGTGASIGPTQYFGPGTRLTVL.

In this sample, this clonotype turned up many times. The V gene is TRBV11-2, the J gene TRBJ2-7; D not resolved. Between the trimmed V and J ends, which lost 5 bases and 2 bases, there was a span of 7 bases. The germline CDR1 and CDR2 sequences are SGHAT and FQNNGV. This CDR3 contains 12 residues. CDR3 loop: CASSPTAYEQYF. The CDR3 nucleotides read TGTGCCAGCAGCCCGACGGCCTACGAGCAGTACTTC. Using reference TRBV11-2 and TRBJ2-7 for the parts outside the CDR3, the full variable domain is EAGVAQSPRYKIIEKRQSVAFWCNPISGHATLYWYQQILGQGPKLLIQFQNNGVVDDSQLPKDRFSAERLKGVDSTLKIQPAKLEDSAVYLCASSPTAYEQYFGPGTRLTVT.

This clonotype occurred many times. This sequence joins TRBV12-3 or TRBV12-4 and TRBJ2-1, with D unresolved. The germline V and J ends were trimmed by 6 bases and 8 bases, with 17 bases remaining between them. The CDR3 loop spans 14 amino acids. DNA of the CDR3: TGTGCCAGCAGAAGCCCGTCGGTTTTGCATGAGCAGTTCTTC. Protein: CASRSPSVLHEQFF.